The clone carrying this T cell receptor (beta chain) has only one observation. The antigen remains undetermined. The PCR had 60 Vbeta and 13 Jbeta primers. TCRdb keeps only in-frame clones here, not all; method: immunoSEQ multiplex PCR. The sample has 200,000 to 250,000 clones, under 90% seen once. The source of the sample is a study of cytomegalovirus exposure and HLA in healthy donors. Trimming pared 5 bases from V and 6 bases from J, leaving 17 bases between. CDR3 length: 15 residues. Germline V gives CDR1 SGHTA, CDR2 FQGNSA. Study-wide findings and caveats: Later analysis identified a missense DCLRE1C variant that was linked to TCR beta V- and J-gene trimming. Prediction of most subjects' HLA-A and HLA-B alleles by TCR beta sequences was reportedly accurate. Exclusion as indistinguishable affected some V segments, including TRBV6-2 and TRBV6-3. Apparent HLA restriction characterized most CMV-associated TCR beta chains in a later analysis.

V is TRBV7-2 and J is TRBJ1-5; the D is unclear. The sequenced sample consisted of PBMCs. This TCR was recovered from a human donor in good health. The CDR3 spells CASSPPASWAQPQHF. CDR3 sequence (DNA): TGTGCCAGCAGCCCTCCGGCCTCATGGGCTCAGCCCCAGCATTTT.